This entry is about one T cell receptor beta chain. These data come from a study of monozygotic twins with inflammatory bowel disease. TCRdb reprocessed the 5' RACE reads, keeping one entry per CDR3 protein, no DNA. The sample table includes some 300,000 distinct CDR3 sequences. This CDR3 contains 17 residues. The germline gives CDR1 SEHNR, CDR2 FQNEAQ (reference sequence). This receptor was obtained from a human donor with ulcerative colitis or Crohn's disease, or a healthy co-twin of an affected twin (not recorded which). Source material: blood. V gene TRBV7-9 combines with J gene TRBJ2-1; TCRdb designates TRBD2, a call that cannot be tested without DNA. CDR3: CASSYTQREGRGNEQFF.